Shown below are 21 T cell receptor beta chains from a single sample sequenced in a study of T cells after posttransplantation cyclophosphamide. Clones were sequenced by immunoSEQ multiplex PCR, and TCRdb holds only the in-frame ones, with some missing. The repertoire has tens of thousands of clones, none seen only once; the ten largest take around 1.5%. Sequenced input: PBMCs. The origin of the receptors is a man between 50 and 59 years old in good health, CMV-negative, and a related stem cell transplant donor.

This clone was counted many times. CDR3 protein: CASTKGPGGGQPQHF. In DNA form, the CDR3 reads TGTGCCAGCACCAAAGGCCCGGGGGGGGGTCAGCCCCAGCATTTT. The chain is built from TRBV6-6 and TRBJ1-5, with a weak D call TRBD1 (5 bases). Germline-derived CDR1 and CDR2 are MNHNY and SVGAGI (reference sequence). Deletions cut 7 bases from V and 6 bases from J, with 19 bases between. CDR3 length: 15 residues.

The sample holds many counts of this clone. The rearrangement links TRBV29-1 to TRBJ2-1; possibly TRBD1 for D (6 bases). The CDR3 has 14 amino acids. CDR1 is SQVTM, CDR2 ANQGSEA, per germline. V was trimmed by 4 bases and J by 3 bases, leaving 13 bases between them. CDR3 DNA sequence: TGCAGCGTTGTCGGGCAGGGGATCTACAATGAGCAGTTCTTC. Translation: CSVVGQGIYNEQFF.

The sample holds many counts of this clone. This rearrangement joins TRBV2 to TRBJ2-7; no definite D call. V was cut by 6 bases and J by 0 bases, with 3 bases left in between. This CDR3 has 11 residues. Per the germline V gene, CDR1 is SNHLY and CDR2 is FYNNEI. The CDR3 sequence: CASRYSYEQYF. The CDR3 coding sequence is TGTGCCAGCAGGTACTCCTACGAGCAGTACTTC.

Many counts were recorded for this clone. The chain uses TRBV4-1 and TRBJ2-1; the match to TRBD2 covers 13 bases. The V segment lost 5 bases and the J segment 7 bases; nucleotides outside the gene matches: 8. Germline V gene data show CDR1 as MGHRA and CDR2 as YSYEKL. CDR3 length equals 16 residues. CDR3 DNA: TGCGCCAGCAGCTCCCGGACTAGCGGGGGAATAAATGAGCAGTTCTTC. Translation gives CASSSRTSGGINEQFF.

This clone was detected ten times or more. The V gene is TRBV7-3, the J gene TRBJ1-2; TRBD1 agrees at 11 bases. CDR1 and CDR2 (germline): SGHTA, FQGTGA. V was pared by 4 bases and J by 4 bases, with 11 bases of the junction left unmatched. The CDR3 is 17 amino acids. As DNA, the CDR3 is TGTGCCAGCAGCTCCATACCGGGACAGGGGGAAAGCTATGGCTACACCTTC. It translates to CASSSIPGQGESYGYTF.

This clone was counted many times. The V call is TRBV5-4, the J call TRBJ2-5, with D possibly being TRBD2 (5 bases). The CDR3 length is 17 residues. Trimming removed 4 bases from V and 2 bases from J, with 21 bases in between. The germline V gene has CDR1 SGHNT and CDR2 YYREEE (reference sequence). CDR3 sequence: CASSLLVNTRAQETQYF. CDR3 bases: TGTGCCAGCAGCCTACTAGTGAATACTCGGGCACAAGAGACCCAGTACTTC.

This clone was seen many times. V gene TRBV20-1 combines with J gene TRBJ2-3; D gene unclear. CDR1 is DFQATT, CDR2 SNEGSKA, per germline (reference sequence). There are 11 residues in the CDR3. With 5 bases removed from V and 2 bases from J, the gap between germline ends came to 5 bases. In DNA, the CDR3 is TGCAGTGCTCACTCCACAGATACGCAGTATTTT. It encodes CSAHSTDTQYF.

This clone was detected many times. The J gene is TRBJ2-7, the V gene TRBV6-1; 14 bases match TRBD2. The V gene end was trimmed by 2 bases and the J gene end by 3 bases; junction bases not matched to a gene: 3. The CDR3 contains 16 residues. Looked up from germline, CDR1 is MNHNS and CDR2 is SASEGT. DNA of the CDR3: TGTGCCAGCAGTGAACCTGGACTAGCGGGAGGCTACGAGCAGTACTTC. Translated, it gives CASSEPGLAGGYEQYF.

At least ten counts were recorded for this clone. The chain joins TRBV7-9 to TRBJ2-7; 10 nucleotides agree with TRBD1. The CDR3 loop spans 17 amino acids. Germline V gene data show CDR1 as SEHNR and CDR2 as FQNEAQ (reference sequence). V lost 5 bases, J lost 0 bases, and 10 bases stayed unmatched. In DNA, the CDR3 is TGTGCCAGCAGCGAAATATGGGGGACAGGGGACTCCTACGAGCAGTACTTC. This sequence encodes CASSEIWGTGDSYEQYF.

This clone was detected many times. This same CDR3 is encoded by further DNA sequences in the sample. The chain has TRBV7-9 and TRBJ2-1; 9 bases match TRBD2. The CDR3 totals 16 residues. Trimming at V came to 1 base and at J to 2 bases, leaving 3 bases not matched to a gene. CDR1 is SEHNR and CDR2 is FQNEAQ in the germline V gene (reference sequence). CDR3: CASSLGLAGTYNEQFF. DNA of the CDR3: TGTGCCAGCAGCTTAGGGCTAGCGGGAACCTACAATGAGCAGTTCTTC.

This clone was found many times. The chain couples TRBV29-1 to TRBJ1-6; tentative D call: TRBD1 (5 bases). The CDR3 consists of 13 residues. V was trimmed by 6 bases and J by 10 bases, leaving 16 bases between them. CDR1 is SQVTM and CDR2 is ANQGSEA in the germline V gene. CDR3 DNA: TGCAGCGTCCGGGGTCCGGGGGACTCACCCCTCCACTTT. Translation gives CSVRGPGDSPLHF.

There are many counts of this clone. J is TRBJ1-6 and V is TRBV5-1; D possibly corresponds to TRBD1 (5 bases). Trimming pared 4 bases from V and 9 bases from J, leaving 17 bases between. CDR1 is SGHRS, CDR2 YFSETQ, per germline. The CDR3 consists of 15 residues. The CDR3 coding sequence is TGCGCCAGCAGCCCGTCCGGACACCGAGGTTCACCCCTCCACTTT. This translates into CASSPSGHRGSPLHF.

This clone has at least ten counts. This sequence joins TRBV29-1 and TRBJ2-3; 11 bases agree with TRBD2. Germline V gene sequence: CDR1 SQVTM, CDR2 ANQGSEA. Trimming removed 5 bases from V and 8 bases from J; junction bases left unmatched: 12. This CDR3 is 15 amino acids long. The CDR3 coding sequence is TGCAGCGTTCAAGGGGCTAGCGGGGGGCCAGGTACGCAGTATTTT. It codes for CSVQGASGGPGTQYF.

Ten or more counts support this clone. The chain carries TRBV7-8 and TRBJ2-7, with TRBD2 matching over 8 bases. The CDR3 sequence is 18 residues long. CDR1 is SGHVS and CDR2 is FQNEAQ in the germline V gene. V shed 1 base and J 0 bases; nucleotides not matched to a gene: 11. The CDR3 nucleotides read TGTGCCAGCAGCTTAGTCGGGGGACTAGTAAGTTTCTCCTACGAGCAGTACTTC. It is translated as CASSLVGGLVSFSYEQYF.

This clone was seen ten or more times. V gene TRBV5-4 combines with J gene TRBJ2-7; D may be TRBD1 (6 bases). Looked up from germline, CDR1 is SGHNT and CDR2 is YYREEE (reference sequence). The CDR3 sequence is 15 residues long. With 5 bases removed from V and 0 bases from J, the gap between germline ends came to 15 bases. The CDR3 loop is CASSSGTTLSYEQYF. The CDR3 DNA reads as TGTGCCAGCAGTTCCGGGACAACCCTCTCCTACGAGCAGTACTTC.

This clone was observed at least ten times. V usage is TRBV10-1 and J usage is TRBJ2-3, with TRBD1 matching 9 bases. The CDR3 consists of 14 residues. Germline values: CDR1 WNHNN, CDR2 SYGVQD (reference sequence). J lost 2 bases, V lost 8 bases, and 5 bases had no gene match. CDR3 loop: CASGDRANTDTQYF. In DNA, the CDR3 is TGCGCCAGCGGGGACAGGGCGAACACAGATACGCAGTATTTT.

Ten or more counts support this clone. The chain carries TRBV21-1 and TRBJ2-7; the listed D gene, TRBD2, was not tested against the DNA. TRBV21-1 is flagged as a pseudogene. The CDR3 has 17 amino acids. Written as DNA, the CDR3 is TGTGCCAGCAGCAAAGAGCGAGGGACTAGCGGGACCTACGAGCAGTACTTC. Translated: CASSKERGTSGTYEQYF.

This clone has ten or more counts. The rearrangement uses TRBV19 and TRBJ2-1; D may be TRBD2 (6 bases). The V gene's germline CDR1 is LNHDA and CDR2 SQIVND (reference sequence). V gave up 4 bases and J gave up 3 bases, with 13 bases separating them. The CDR3 has 15 residues. CDR3 sequence (DNA): TGTGCCAGTAGTACGACGGGACTGAACTACAATGAGCAGTTCTTC. Its translation: CASSTTGLNYNEQFF.

This clone appeared many times. The rearrangement joins TRBV28 to TRBJ2-5; no firm D call. V was pared by 4 bases and J by 7 bases, with 13 bases between. The CDR3 is 13 amino acids. The germline CDR1 and CDR2 sequences are MDHEN and SYDVKM. The DNA for the CDR3 is TGTGCCAGCAGTTCTAGGAATGCCGGGACCCAGTACTTC. This translates into CASSSRNAGTQYF.

In this sample, this clone turned up many times. The V call is TRBV5-1, the J call TRBJ1-6, with 10 nucleotides matching TRBD1. Looked up from germline, CDR1 is SGHRS and CDR2 is YFSETQ. The CDR3 totals 14 residues. Trimming at V came to 4 bases and at J to 7 bases, leaving 2 bases not matched to a gene. The CDR3 region is CASSPGQGNSPLHF. In DNA, the CDR3 is TGCGCCAGCAGCCCGGGACAGGGGAATTCACCCCTCCACTTT. The full variable domain, completed using reference TRBV5-1 and TRBJ1-6, is KAGVTQTPRYLIKTRGQQVTLSCSPISGHRSVSWYQQTPGQGLQFLFEYFSETQRNKGNFPGRFSGRQFSNSRSEMNVSTLELGDSALYLCASSPGQGNSPLHFGNGTRLTVT.

This clone was observed many times. The rearrangement links TRBV5-5 to TRBJ2-2, with 7 bases matching TRBD1. From germline, CDR1 is SGHKS and CDR2 YYEKEE (reference sequence). V trimming: 5 bases; J trimming: 7 bases; junction bases outside the gene matches: 8. CDR3 length equals 14 residues. The CDR3 nucleotides are TGTGCCAGCAGGCAGGGGGTTAGGGGCGGGGAGCTGTTTTTT. It is translated as CASRQGVRGGELFF.